The clone carrying this TCR beta chain was recorded many times. Its antigen is currently unknown. Authors' data handling: The study took CDR3 differences across clinicopathological groups and made a distant-metastasis classifier for papillary thyroid cancer from them. TCRdb reprocessed the PCR reads via MiXCR. TCRdb, not the original authors, processed these V and J calls. This sample has roughly 59,000 clones, with roughly 17% found just once. The data were obtained in a study of metastatic and nonmetastatic thyroid tumors. Study-level information: Blood and tumor or nodule tissue repertoires from malignant and benign thyroid patients were compared. Study observations and caveats: In blood and tumor, TCR beta diversity was reportedly significantly higher in malignant thyroid tumors than in benign nodules.

Between the trimmed V and J ends, which lost 6 bases and 5 bases, there was a span of 17 bases. The CDR3 sequence is 15 residues long. There were no patients who had received any treatment before thyroid surgery. The source material was blood. The gene calls are TRBV12-3 or TRBV12-4 and TRBJ1-5, with a tentative D call TRBD1 (5 bases). The source is a male donor with papillary thyroid cancer or a benign thyroid nodule (not recorded which). Some clones in this sample may be carry-over from other donors' samples. CDR3 coding DNA: TGTGCCAGCAGCCAACTTGACAGCCCCGATCAGCCCCAGCATTTT. Protein sequence: CASSQLDSPDQPQHF.